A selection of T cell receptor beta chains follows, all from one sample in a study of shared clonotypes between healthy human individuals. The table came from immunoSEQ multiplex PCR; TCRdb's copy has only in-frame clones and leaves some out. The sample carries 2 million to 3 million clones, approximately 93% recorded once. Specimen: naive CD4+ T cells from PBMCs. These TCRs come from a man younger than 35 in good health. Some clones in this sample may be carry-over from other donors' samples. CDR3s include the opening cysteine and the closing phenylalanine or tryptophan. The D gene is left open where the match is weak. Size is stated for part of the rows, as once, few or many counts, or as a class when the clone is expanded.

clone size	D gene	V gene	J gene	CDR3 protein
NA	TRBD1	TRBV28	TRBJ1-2	CASSQKPGQGNYGYTF
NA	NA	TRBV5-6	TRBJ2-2	CASSLAGGRDTGELFF
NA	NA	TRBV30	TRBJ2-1	CAWSVVGATYNEQFF
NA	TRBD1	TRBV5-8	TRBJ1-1	CASSLARDRRNTEAFF
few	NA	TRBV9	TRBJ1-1	CASSVVGGQNTEAFF
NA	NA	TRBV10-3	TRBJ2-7	CAISPSETGASYEQYF
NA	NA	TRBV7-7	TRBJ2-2	CASSLHTGELFF
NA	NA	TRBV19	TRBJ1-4	CASSPWGTEKLFF
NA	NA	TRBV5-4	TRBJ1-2	CASSVEGRYGYTF
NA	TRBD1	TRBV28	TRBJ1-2	CASSGSGGALGGYTF
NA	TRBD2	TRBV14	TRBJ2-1	CASSGRTSGRAGSYNEQFF
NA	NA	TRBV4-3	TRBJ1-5	CASSQDRRQPQHF
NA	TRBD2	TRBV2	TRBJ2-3	CASSVTSGAPTDTQYF